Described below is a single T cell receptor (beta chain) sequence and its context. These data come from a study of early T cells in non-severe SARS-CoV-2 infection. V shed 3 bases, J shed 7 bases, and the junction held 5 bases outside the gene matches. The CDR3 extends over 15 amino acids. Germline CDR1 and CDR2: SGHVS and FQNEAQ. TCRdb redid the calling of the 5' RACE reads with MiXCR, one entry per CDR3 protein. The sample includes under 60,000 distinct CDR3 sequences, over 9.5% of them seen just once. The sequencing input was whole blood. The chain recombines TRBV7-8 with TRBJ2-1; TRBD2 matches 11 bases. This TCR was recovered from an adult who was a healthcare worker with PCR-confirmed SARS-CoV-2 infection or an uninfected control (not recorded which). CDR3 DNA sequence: TGTGCCAGCAGCTTTAGCGGGGGGGCTGAAAATGAGCAGTTCTTC. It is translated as CASSFSGGAENEQFF.